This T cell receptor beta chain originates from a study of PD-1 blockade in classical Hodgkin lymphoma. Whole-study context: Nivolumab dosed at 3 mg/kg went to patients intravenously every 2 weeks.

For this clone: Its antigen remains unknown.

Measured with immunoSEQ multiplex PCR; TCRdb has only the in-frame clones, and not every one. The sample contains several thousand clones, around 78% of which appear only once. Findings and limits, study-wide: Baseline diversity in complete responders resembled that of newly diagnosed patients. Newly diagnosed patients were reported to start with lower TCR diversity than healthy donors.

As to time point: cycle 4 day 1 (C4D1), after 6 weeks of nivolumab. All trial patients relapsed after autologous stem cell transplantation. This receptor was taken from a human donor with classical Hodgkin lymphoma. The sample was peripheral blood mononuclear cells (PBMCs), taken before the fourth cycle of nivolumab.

The CDR3 is CASSLNRPFEQYF. CDR3 sequence (DNA): TGTGCCAGCAGCTTAAACCGCCCTTTCGAGCAGTACTTC. V gene TRBV11-2 combines with J gene TRBJ2-7, with D unclear. CDR3 length equals 13 residues. Germline loops: CDR1 SGHAT, CDR2 FQNNGV. V was pared by 2 bases and J by 6 bases, with 11 bases between.